The T cell receptor beta chain under discussion was sequenced for a study of cytomegalovirus exposure and HLA in healthy donors (dated by TCRdb to the late 2010s). For the wider study: In an earlier analysis of approximately 640 of the donors, approximately 260 Gb of sequence data and 117 million unique TCR beta sequences from 150 million to 200 million T cells were reported. An early release that covered 640 HLA-typed donors contained approximately 290 gigabases of sequencing data and some 87 million unique TCR sequences. Of the 300 to 450 genotyped donors, 81% fell in the genetic ancestry cluster associated with self-reported Caucasian donors. The study was designed to test whether signatures of past pathogen exposure could be identified by cataloging public T cell receptors. The T cell repertoires of several hundred subjects were profiled by immunosequencing and related to cytomegalovirus serostatus. In addition to the first cohort of approximately 650 subjects, a separate validation cohort of 130 or so different subjects was used. To predict cytomegalovirus infection status, the study combined high-throughput TCR immunosequencing, statistical association of individual TCRs with disease status, and machine learning. A later analysis re-analyzed previously published TCR beta repertoires from approximately 700 donors and added high-resolution HLA genotyping to study TCR occurrence patterns. The later analysis used no new phenotypic data to find candidate immune exposures, relying instead on TCR beta sequences and their occurrence across donors. To decide whether each TCR beta V gene segment behaved as functional or pseudogenic, an earlier analysis of some 570 of the donors relied on high-throughput TCR beta sequencing. Donor age, sex, ethnicity and CMV serostatus were collected together with the repertoire data. A later genetic analysis used genome-wide SNP genotypes for about 55% of the 666 donors, treating that subset as a discovery cohort. Every discovery cohort repertoire had been produced on one sequencing platform. Class I and class II HLA loci were covered by the typing at four-digit resolution. Typing coverage varied by locus: 629-630 donors for A, B, C, DRB1 and DQB1; around 560 for DQA1; about 590 for DPA1; about 450 for DPB1. A few DR-DQ haplotypes were handled as single units for association and clustering because linkage in the cohort was strong. Among some 400 genotyped donors of the cohort, an average of approximately 240,000 unique TCR beta nucleotide sequences were sequenced per donor, 15% to 20% of them non-productive. The study at large found these results: A further reported finding was that TCR beta sequences accurately predicted the HLA-A and HLA-B alleles for most subjects in the first cohort. CMV serostatus was the only immune exposure information available for the cohort. About 17 rarely observed V segments, including chromosome 9 orphons, were excluded from the earlier analysis of approximately 500 of the donors because counts were too low. The authors suggested that the approach could potentially be generalized to other disease states and immunological phenotypes. According to a later analysis, most CMV-associated TCR beta chains appeared to be HLA-restricted, and the HLA associations seemed to be driven largely by CMV exposure. In a later analysis, HLA-associated TCR beta chains were found to be more clonally expanded and to have lower generation probabilities than equally common non-associated chains. The 87-base-pair reads could not distinguish some IMGT-functional V segments, including TRBV6-2 and TRBV6-3, so those segments were excluded. Across donors, most TCR sequences were observed very rarely, whereas some public TCRs were present in many individuals. An association between a missense DCLRE1C variant and V-gene and J-gene trimming of TCR beta chains was found in a later genetic analysis and replicated in an independent cohort. In both the original and validation cohorts, the classifier was reported to diagnose cytomegalovirus status with high specificity and sensitivity. According to a later analysis, TCR association rates differed among HLA loci, with DRB1 alleles showing the most associated TCRs and HLA-C alleles showing the fewest. In the study, approximately 160 TCR beta chains were listed as associated with cytomegalovirus. Correlated functional status among segregating V segments might reflect linkage disequilibrium, but an unknown experimental factor could not be ruled out. A few of the identified cytomegalovirus-associated TCR beta chains were confirmed in vitro to be specific for cytomegalovirus antigens. Compared with the roughly 700-donor mean, donors in an Asian-associated ancestry cluster had fewer N-insertions in productive TCRs, according to a later genetic analysis. Because HLA typing was missing for some donors at each locus, association tests included only the typed subset. This cohort had only TCR beta chains sequenced, and the lack of alpha or paired-chain data limited which features could be detected. Sequencing depth was assumed to be roughly uniform across donors in the presence/absence analyses, though that assumption may not hold. Specific HLA alleles were associated with 16,951 TCR beta sequences at a false discovery rate of 0.05 in a later analysis. When HLA alleles, especially DR and DQ, strongly co-occurred, TCR associations were difficult to assign to individual alleles. In an earlier analysis of approximately 600 of the donors, most TCR beta V segments were observed in productive rearrangements about 90% or about 30% of the time, broadly matching IMGT annotations. A cluster of highly shared sequence variants was judged likely to represent a technical artifact of the sequencing pipeline. A later analysis reported that several top co-occurrence clusters appeared linked to parvovirus B19, influenza, CMV and Epstein-Barr virus.

With regard to this clone: There is no known antigen for this receptor. Base qualities were left out, and no much larger clone turns up one base away.

The cohort comprised some 700 healthy bone marrow donors. Cohort members were all nominally healthy when sampled, although unrecorded immune exposures were likely present. The donor tested CMV seronegative, placing the donor among the 350 or so seronegative members of the cohort. Each donor provided a peripheral blood sample, and peripheral blood mononuclear cells were used for TCR beta sequencing. Genomic DNA extraction from the blood cell samples was performed with the Qiagen DNeasy Blood Extraction Kit. The germline V gene encodes CDR1 SGHTA and CDR2 FQGTGA. The V and J ends are trimmed by 3 bases and 7 bases, leaving 11 bases between them. Including cysteine and phenylalanine, the CDR3 has 13 amino acids. The CDR3 DNA has 39 bases and is translated from base 1. The library relied on the immunoSEQ multiplex PCR assay. For the multiplex PCR, a mixture combining 60 forward primers for TCR Vbeta segments and 13 reverse primers for TCR Jbeta segments was used. A multiplex PCR assay on genomic DNA amplified the CDR3 region of rearranged TCR beta genes. The amplified TCR beta libraries were sequenced on the Illumina HiSeq System as 87-base-pair reads. In the authors' own workflow: A later analysis counted 75 million to 100 million unique TCR beta chains across the 650 to 700 repertoires, and roughly 10 million of these chains were shared by at least two donors. To remove PCR and sequencing errors, raw reads were error-corrected and collapsed into unique sequences using a nearest-neighbor algorithm that merged closely related sequences. Alignment of CDR3 sequences to IMGT reference sequences was used to assign V, D and J gene segments. For a sequence to be retained, a match of at least six nucleotides was required to both a V gene segment and a J gene segment. Rearrangements were classified as productive when the CDR3 lacked stop codons and remained in frame with V and J, and all other rearrangements were classified as non-productive. Following IMGT convention, CDR3 was defined as the stretch from the second conserved V-encoded cysteine to the conserved J-encoded phenylalanine. The earlier analysis of about 500 of the donors excluded sequences that lacked an unambiguous match to a single V gene segment. In an earlier analysis of more than 500 of the donors, a V segment was called functional when productive rearrangements were above 56.7%, and segregating when the standard deviation between donors exceeded 5%. To diagnose cytomegalovirus status from the catalog of TCR beta chain sequences, a statistical classification framework was built. A later analysis assigned V and J genes by comparing TCR nucleotide sequences with IMGT/GENE-DB human TR gene sequences. In a later analysis, CDR3 sequences and most-parsimonious VDJ recombination scenarios were assigned using the TCRdist pipeline. In a later analysis, each TCR beta chain was defined by its CDR3 amino acid sequence together with its V-gene family, and reads lacking a unique V-gene family were excluded. To address suspected cross-contamination and a sequencing artifact, a later analysis removed a few hundred highly shared, low-generation-probability nucleotide sequences. In a later analysis, a clonal expansion index was calculated for each public chain from normalized within-repertoire ranks of inferred template counts. In a later analysis, generation probabilities were computed with a VDJ recombination model fitted to out-of-frame rearrangements, and the resulting probabilities were checked against IGoR. A later analysis scored TCR-TCR, TCR-HLA and TCR-CMV co-occurrence with hypergeometric tests, applying a repertoire-size bias correction to TCR pairs. To estimate false discovery rates, a later analysis permuted the HLA or CMV assignments 20 times. In a later analysis, co-occurring TCRs were grouped using DBSCAN, with TCRdist sequence similarity added in when clustering inside HLA-allele-positive subsets. For co-occurrence clustering, repertoires with fewer than 30,000 or more than 120,000 public chains were excluded, along with four or five repertoires with anomalous nucleotide sharing. TCRdb carries this immuneACCESS record with in-frame sequences only. Its versions omit some clonotypes, under half of them owing to an unresolved V gene in the studies checked, with the rest unexplained. V and J calls and clone size are copied from that table; D and trimming were computed from the DNA. This sample has about 120,000 clones in its table, and around 67% of those were observed once. 4.1% of the sample lies in the top ten.

Recombination connected TRBV7-3 to TRBJ2-3; confidence is insufficient to name the D gene. The source of this sequence is a middle-aged woman in good health and CMV-seronegative. The sample taken for sequencing was PBMCs. CDR3 region: CASSFDAANTQYF. The DNA sequence is TGTGCCAGCAGCTTTGACGCGGCCAATACGCAGTATTTT.